This T cell receptor (beta chain) was recovered during a study of blood T cell repertoires in COVID-19. On the study more broadly: Some COVID-19 samples were acute and others convalescent; all came from the United States, Italy and Spain. The analysed material was cDNA or gDNA that came from T cells, B-cell-depleted T cells, or PBMCs.

The germline gives CDR1 SGHAT, CDR2 FQNNGV. The CDR3 loop spans 16 amino acids. With V trimmed by 2 bases and J by 8 bases, 13 bases remained unmatched. Authors' methods: Cell counts per sample came from amplifying reference gene primers. Using immunoSEQ multiplex PCR, the repertoire was profiled, and TCRdb retains in-frame clones only, with some absent. D and trimming were read from the DNA, whereas the V and J calls and clone size are those reported in that table. In the table there are over 300,000 clones, about 82% of which are singletons. Specimen: peripheral blood. The chain has TRBV11-2 and TRBJ1-2, with 8 bases fitting TRBD1. This sequence was found in a woman aged 50 to 60 with acute or convalescent COVID-19. Written as DNA, the CDR3 is TGTGCCAGCAGCTTACATCAGGGGGCGGGCTTCATCGGCTACACCTTC. Translated: CASSLHQGAGFIGYTF.